Presented here are 27 T cell receptor beta chains from one specimen sequenced in a study of cytomegalovirus exposure and HLA in healthy donors. Primers included in the PCR were 60 Vbeta and 13 Jbeta primers. Some clones are missing from TCRdb's copy, which holds only in-frame ones; the method was immunoSEQ multiplex PCR. This sample yields about 190,000 clones, of which over 65% are seen a single time; approximately 2.9% belongs to the top ten. Source material: PBMCs. The receptors were sampled from a woman between 45 and 60 years old in good health and CMV-seropositive.

The chain uses TRBV30 and TRBJ1-3, with D perhaps matching TRBD1 (6 bases). Per the germline V gene, CDR1 is GTSNPN and CDR2 is SVGIG (reference sequence). The CDR3 length is 13 residues. Trimming left V 3 bases short and J 3 bases short, with 9 bases between. This chain's CDR3 is CAWRQGGGNTIYF. The CDR3 DNA reads as TGTGCCTGGAGACAGGGCGGTGGAAACACCATATATTTT.

The chain couples TRBV5-1 to TRBJ2-1; D perhaps matches TRBD1 (5 bases). The V gene lost 0 bases and the J gene lost 8 bases, with 18 bases spanning the gap. CDR1 and CDR2 (germline): SGHRS, YFSETQ. The CDR3 runs to 16 residues. CDR3 in amino acids: CASSLATGPPRDEQFF. CDR3 sequence (DNA): TGCGCCAGCAGCTTGGCCACAGGACCCCCCCGGGATGAGCAGTTCTTC.

V gene TRBV28 combines with J gene TRBJ2-2; 12 positions match TRBD2. The CDR3 extends over 16 amino acids. Germline CDR1 and CDR2: MDHEN and SYDVKM. With V trimmed by 2 bases and J by 4 bases, 2 bases remained unmatched. CDR3 residues: CASSLALAGGTGELFF. CDR3 nucleotides: TGTGCCAGCAGTTTAGCACTAGCGGGGGGCACCGGGGAGCTGTTTTTT.

The rearrangement uses TRBV5-4 and TRBJ2-2, with no clear D. Germline assignment: CDR1 SGHNT and CDR2 YYREEE (reference sequence). The CDR3 consists of 17 residues. V dropped 4 bases and J dropped 1 base, with 17 bases sitting between them. CDR3 DNA: TGTGCCAGCAGCCGATGGGTGACGGGTAAGAACACCGGGGAGCTGTTTTTT. This codes for CASSRWVTGKNTGELFF.

In this sample, this clone turned up once. The V call is TRBV5-1, the J call TRBJ1-5; TRBD1 is a possible D gene (6 bases). The CDR3 has 14 amino acids. The germline CDR1 and CDR2 sequences are SGHRS and YFSETQ. Trimming removed 2 bases at V and 7 bases at J, with 13 bases between. The CDR3 coding sequence is TGCGCCAGCAGCTTACTACAGGGTGAGCAGCCCCAGCATTTT. Amino acids: CASSLLQGEQPQHF.

CDR3 amino acids: CASSLSSTNSGSTEAFF. For the CDR3, the DNA is TGTGCCAGCAGCCTGTCCTCGACAAATTCGGGGTCCACTGAAGCTTTCTTT. V gene TRBV4-2 combines with J gene TRBJ1-1; no clear D. Trimming took off 4 bases at V and 4 bases at J, with 22 bases between the two ends. Germline CDR1 LGHNA, CDR2 YNFKEQ. The CDR3 loop spans 17 amino acids.

The rearrangement uses TRBV11-2 and TRBJ2-7; 7 positions agree with TRBD2. The CDR3 runs to 15 residues. V was clipped by 1 base and J by 2 bases; unmatched bases: 5. CDR1 and CDR2 from the germline V gene are SGHAT and FQNNGV. CDR3 DNA: TGTGCCAGCAGCTTAGGCCCAGGACTAGCCTACGAGCAGTACTTC. Translation gives CASSLGPGLAYEQYF.

The chain carries TRBV15 and TRBJ1-1; D uncertain. V gave up 3 bases and J gave up 5 bases, with 10 bases separating them. Germline V gene sequence: CDR1 LNHNV, CDR2 YYDKDF (reference sequence). The CDR3 extends over 13 amino acids. The CDR3, as DNA: TGTGCCACCAGCAGTGGTGTGAGGACTGAAGCTTTCTTT. Protein: CATSSGVRTEAFF.

Worth noting for this clone: Relative to the germline gene, one junction end is altered; a read error may explain this. This rearrangement joins TRBV7-9 to TRBJ2-7; 10 bases agree with TRBD2. Germline V gene data show CDR1 as SEHNR and CDR2 as FQNEAQ (reference sequence). This CDR3 has 15 residues. As DNA, the CDR3 is TGTTCCAGCAGCCTCTTAGCGGGGGGTCGCTACGAGCAGTACTTC. As protein: CSSSLLAGGRYEQYF.

V gene TRBV4-1 combines with J gene TRBJ1-6; 8 bases align to TRBD1. V shed 1 base and J 10 bases; nucleotides not matched to a gene: 18. From germline, CDR1 is MGHRA and CDR2 YSYEKL. The CDR3 sequence is 19 residues long. In nucleotides, the CDR3 is TGCGCCAGCAGCCAAGTCGTTGGCAGGGGGCGAAGTGTAAGCTCACCCCTCCACTTT. Encoded protein: CASSQVVGRGRSVSSPLHF.

The chain has TRBV9 and TRBJ2-1, with 8 positions matching TRBD2. CDR3 length: 15 residues. With V trimmed by 2 bases and J by 3 bases, 4 bases remained unmatched. Germline V CDR1 and CDR2: SGDLS, YYNGEE. CDR3 DNA sequence: TGTGCCAGCAGCGTTCTCGGGGGGGGCTACAATGAGCAGTTCTTC. Translating it yields CASSVLGGGYNEQFF.

The rearrangement joins TRBV7-9 to TRBJ2-4; the D gene is possibly TRBD1 (6 bases). The CDR3 has 15 amino acids. Germline V gene lookup returns CDR1 SEHNR and CDR2 FQNEAQ (reference sequence). Trimming cost V 5 bases and J 4 bases, with 15 bases left between them. The CDR3 loop reads CASSEGQYPKNIQYF. The CDR3 DNA is TGTGCCAGCAGCGAAGGACAGTACCCAAAAAACATTCAGTACTTC.

V usage is TRBV18 and J usage is TRBJ2-6; no clear D gene. Looked up from germline, CDR1 is KGHSH and CDR2 is LQKENI. The CDR3 sequence is 18 residues long. The V gene lost 2 bases and the J gene lost 1 base, with 15 bases spanning the gap. The CDR3 DNA reads as TGTGCCAGCTCACCAGTGGCCCTCGCCGGGTCTGGGGCCAACGTCCTGACTTTC. Protein sequence: CASSPVALAGSGANVLTF.

The chain combines TRBV19 with TRBJ2-2; D is possibly TRBD1 (5 bases). The CDR3 is 18 residues long. V was pared by 5 bases and J by 0 bases, with 19 bases between. Germline V CDR1 and CDR2: LNHDA, SQIVND (reference sequence). In nucleotides, the CDR3 is TGTGCCAGTAGTGCTCAAAGGAGAGGACAACCGAACACCGGGGAGCTGTTTTTT. Protein product: CASSAQRRGQPNTGELFF.

This sequence joins TRBV7-2 and TRBJ1-6; D gene uncertain. Trimming shortened V by 1 base and J by 6 bases, and 10 bases separated the two germline ends. CDR3 length equals 15 residues. The V gene's germline CDR1 is SGHTA and CDR2 FQGNSA. The CDR3 here is CASSLGAAGNSPLHF. In DNA, the CDR3 is TGTGCCAGCAGCTTAGGGGCAGCGGGTAATTCACCCCTCCACTTT.

The chain recombines TRBV19 with TRBJ1-2, with 8 positions matching TRBD1. The CDR3 runs to 17 residues. Unmatched junction bases numbered 15, after V lost 6 bases and J lost 3 bases. Germline V lookup: CDR1 LNHDA, CDR2 SQIVND (reference sequence). As DNA, the CDR3 is TGTGCCAGTAGGCCTTCGGGGTGGACAGGGTTGGACTATGGCTACACCTTC. This sequence encodes CASRPSGWTGLDYGYTF.

The rearrangement uses TRBV12-5 and TRBJ2-2; D perhaps matches TRBD1 (5 bases). The ends were cut back, 4 bases at V and 15 bases at J, with 15 bases in the middle. The germline V gene encodes CDR1 LGHNT and CDR2 FRNRAP. This CDR3 contains 12 residues. The CDR3: CASGWGHVGLFF. In DNA form, the CDR3 reads TGTGCTAGTGGTTGGGGCCACGTGGGGTTGTTTTTT.

This chain uses TRBV27 with TRBJ2-5; D uncertain. The CDR3 length is 14 residues. The V gene's germline CDR1 is MNHEY and CDR2 SMNVEV (reference sequence). V lost 3 bases and J 2 bases, leaving 10 bases between the germline ends. The CDR3 is CASSFGRRQETQYF. CDR3 sequence (DNA): TGTGCCAGCAGTTTTGGGCGACGGCAAGAGACCCAGTACTTC.

The V and J genes are TRBV7-9 and TRBJ1-3; D gene ambiguous. This CDR3 is 14 amino acids long. CDR1 and CDR2 (germline): SEHNR, FQNEAQ (reference sequence). V was pared by 5 bases and J by 2 bases, with 10 bases between. The CDR3 DNA is TGTGCCAGCAGCACCTCGGGTACTGGAAACACCATATATTTT. Translated, it gives CASSTSGTGNTIYF.

Turning to this clone: The germline gene is not matched at one end of the junction; a read error may be the cause. J is TRBJ1-1 and V is TRBV7-7; D unresolved. This CDR3 comprises 13 residues. The germline CDR1 and CDR2 sequences are SSHAT and FNYEAQ (reference sequence). The CDR3 reads CASSRDLNTEAFF. The CDR3 DNA sequence: TGTGCTAGCAGCAGAGATTTGAACACTGAAGCTTTCTTT.

The rearrangement uses TRBV5-1 and TRBJ1-4; possibly TRBD1 for D (5 bases). CDR1 and CDR2 (germline): SGHRS, YFSETQ. Trimming took off 4 bases at V and 3 bases at J, with 13 bases between the two ends. The CDR3 loop spans 15 amino acids. The DNA of the CDR3 is TGCGCCAGCAGCCCCTCGGGGGTGGCTAATGAAAAACTGTTTTTT. Translation: CASSPSGVANEKLFF.

The genes are TRBV4-1 and TRBJ2-3; D gene uncertain. Per the germline V gene, CDR1 is MGHRA and CDR2 is YSYEKL. The CDR3 is 16 residues long. The V end was cut by 0 bases, the J end by 2 bases, with 12 bases between. CDR3 nucleotides: TGCGCCAGCAGCCAAGATCTAGGAGCGCCCACAGATACGCAGTATTTT. Protein: CASSQDLGAPTDTQYF.

This chain joins TRBV5-1 and TRBJ2-5; tentatively, D is TRBD1 (6 bases). The germline CDR1 and CDR2 sequences are SGHRS and YFSETQ. The germline V and J ends were trimmed by 2 bases and 1 base, with 21 bases remaining between them. The CDR3 is made up of 18 amino acids. This chain's CDR3 is CASSFGVPTGHPQETQYF. CDR3 in DNA: TGCGCCAGCAGCTTCGGCGTCCCTACAGGGCACCCCCAAGAGACCCAGTACTTC. The whole variable domain, filled in from reference TRBV5-1 and TRBJ2-5, reads KAGVTQTPRYLIKTRGQQVTLSCSPISGHRSVSWYQQTPGQGLQFLFEYFSETQRNKGNFPGRFSGRQFSNSRSEMNVSTLELGDSALYLCASSFGVPTGHPQETQYFGPGTRLLVL.

The gene calls are TRBV5-4 and TRBJ2-3; TRBD2 matches at 8 bases. The CDR3 spans 15 residues. The germline gives CDR1 SGHNT, CDR2 YYREEE (reference sequence). With 1 base clipped from V and 4 bases from J, the junction kept 5 bases outside the gene matches. In DNA form, the CDR3 reads TGTGCCAGCAGCTTGAACGGGGGGGCGGCAGATACGCAGTATTTT. Translated, it gives CASSLNGGAADTQYF.

Points on this clone: Germline is not matched at one junction end, which may reflect a read error. This rearrangement joins TRBV5-8 to TRBJ2-6, with a possible D match to TRBD1 (5 bases). Germline CDR1 and CDR2: SGHTS and YDEGEE. The CDR3 sequence is 16 residues long. The CDR3 sequence is CASSLGSRSGANVLTF. The CDR3 DNA follows: TGTGCCAGCAGCTTGGGCAGTCGCTCTGGGGCCAACGTCCTGACTTTT.

The chain couples TRBV6-5 to TRBJ2-7; possible D gene TRBD1, 6 bases. CDR3 length: 11 residues. Germline CDR1 and CDR2: MNHEY and SVGAGI. Deletions cut 6 bases from V and 5 bases from J, with 8 bases between. The CDR3: CASSQGNEQYF. The CDR3 nucleotides are TGTGCCAGCAGCCAGGGGAACGAGCAGTACTTC.

V and J are TRBV5-4 and TRBJ2-6; D uncertain. The CDR3 has 13 residues. Germline V gene data show CDR1 as SGHNT and CDR2 as YYREEE (reference sequence). The V end was cut by 7 bases, the J end by 4 bases, with 9 bases between. For the CDR3, the DNA is TGTGCCAGCTTCCTCTCCGGGGCCAACGTCCTGACTTTC. Translation: CASFLSGANVLTF.